Below, 15 T cell receptor beta chains from the same sample are listed, as sequenced in a study of T cell responses to AZD1222 COVID-19 vaccine. Clones were sequenced by immunoSEQ multiplex PCR, and TCRdb holds only the in-frame ones, with some missing. The top ten clones hold approximately 2.5% of a sample with over 100,000 clones, roughly 90% of them seen once. The sequencing here drew on peripheral blood, taken 28 days after the second AZD1222 dose. The receptors shown here come from an adult who received the AZD1222 COVID-19 vaccine.

V gene TRBV15 combines with J gene TRBJ2-7; D remains ambiguous. The CDR3 sequence is 16 residues long. From germline, CDR1 is LNHNV and CDR2 YYDKDF (reference sequence). Trimming took off 1 base at V and 0 bases at J, with 13 bases between the two ends. The chain's CDR3 is CATSRGKWASSYEQYF. The CDR3 DNA reads as TGTGCCACCAGCAGAGGGAAATGGGCTAGCTCCTACGAGCAGTACTTC.

The chain joins TRBV4-1 to TRBJ2-1; 8 nucleotides agree with TRBD1. Germline loops: CDR1 MGHRA, CDR2 YSYEKL. The trim removed 4 bases at V and 3 bases at J, leaving 11 bases unmatched. The CDR3 has 17 residues. The CDR3 DNA is TGCGCCAGCAGCCTCGAAGGGACAGGTGAGTTCTACAATGAGCAGTTCTTC. It specifies CASSLEGTGEFYNEQFF.

The V call is TRBV18, the J call TRBJ1-1; D call uncertain. This CDR3 is 13 amino acids long. The V gene's germline CDR1 is KGHSH and CDR2 LQKENI. The germline V and J ends were trimmed by 6 bases and 8 bases, with 16 bases remaining between them. The CDR3 reads CASSHGREIEAFF. CDR3 nucleotides: TGTGCCAGCTCCCATGGTAGAGAAATAGAAGCTTTCTTT.

This clone was picked up a small number of times. V usage is TRBV7-9 and J usage is TRBJ2-7, with 8 bases fitting TRBD1. V lost 5 bases, J lost 2 bases, and 5 bases stayed unmatched. This CDR3 spans 14 amino acids. Germline-derived CDR1 and CDR2 are SEHNR and FQNEAQ (reference sequence). CDR3 sequence (DNA): TGTGCCAGCAGCACGAGGGACAGGCCCTACGAGCAGTACTTC. As protein: CASSTRDRPYEQYF. Drawing the rest from reference TRBV7-9 and TRBJ2-7, the complete variable domain is DTGVSQNPRHKITKRGQNVTFRCDPISEHNRLYWYRQTLGQGPEFLTYFQNEAQLEKSRLLSDRFSAERPKGSFSTLEIQRTEQGDSAMYLCASSTRDRPYEQYFGPGTRLTVT.

The chain links TRBV7-6 to TRBJ2-3, with 10 bases that match TRBD2. This CDR3 is 18 amino acids long. From germline, CDR1 is SGHVS and CDR2 FNYEAQ. Germline trimming cut 1 base from V and 0 bases from J; bases unmatched to any gene: 7. The CDR3 coding sequence is TGTGCCAGCAGCTTAGGATATAGCGGGGGGCTGAGCACAGATACGCAGTATTTT. The encoded protein is CASSLGYSGGLSTDTQYF.

This rearrangement joins TRBV12-3 or TRBV12-4 to TRBJ1-3; D gene uncertain. CDR3 length equals 13 residues. Trimming took 6 bases from V and 7 from J, leaving 13 bases between them. In DNA, the CDR3 is TGTGCCAGCAGCTATTACTTGAGGAACACCATATATTTT. Translated, it gives CASSYYLRNTIYF.

The chain has TRBV30 and TRBJ1-2, with D possibly matching TRBD1 (5 bases). This CDR3 comprises 13 residues. V was cut by 4 bases and J by 4 bases, with 13 bases left in between. Germline CDR1 reads GTSNPN; CDR2 reads SVGIG (reference sequence). CDR3 residues: CAWNGGYGYGYTF. The CDR3 DNA reads as TGTGCCTGGAACGGGGGGTATGGCTATGGCTACACCTTC.

This clone was detected once. The rearrangement uses TRBV19 and TRBJ1-2; D unclear. V was clipped by 2 bases and J by 5 bases, with 15 bases between them. Germline V gene lookup returns CDR1 LNHDA and CDR2 SQIVND (reference sequence). The CDR3 is 15 residues long. CDR3 coding DNA: TGTGCCAGTAGTATAAATGGAGTAGATCGATATGGCTACACCTTC. Amino acid sequence: CASSINGVDRYGYTF.

The rearrangement joins TRBV14 to TRBJ1-4; 7 nucleotides align to TRBD1. The germline V gene encodes CDR1 SGHDN and CDR2 FVKESK. Trimming cost V 3 bases and J 8 bases; bases outside gene matches: 3. This CDR3 contains 13 residues. The CDR3 region is CASSHYRGEKLFF. Here the CDR3 DNA reads TGTGCCAGCAGCCATTACAGGGGCGAAAAACTGTTTTTT.

The CDR3 DNA reads TGTGCCAGCAGTTACTCGATGCGGGGGCCAAAGGGGTTCTTC. It yields the protein CASSYSMRGPKGFF. The chain has TRBV6-7 and TRBJ2-1, with a possible D match to TRBD2 (7 bases). TRBV6-7 is identified as an open reading frame with a role that is uncertain. The V gene lost 0 bases and the J gene lost 15 bases, with 18 bases spanning the gap. This CDR3 region has 14 residues.

V is TRBV21-1 and J is TRBJ2-7; the D call TRBD1 from the table was never checked on the DNA. TRBV21-1 is given as a pseudogene. The CDR3 contains 13 residues. The CDR3 nucleotides are TGTGCCGGGATGACAGGGAGCGCCTACGAGCAGTACTTC. This codes for CAGMTGSAYEQYF.

This sequence joins TRBV4-3 and TRBJ1-5; possibly TRBD1 for D (6 bases). V lost 0 bases to trimming and J lost 7 bases, with 13 bases between them. This CDR3 contains 15 residues. Per the germline V gene, CDR1 is LGHNA and CDR2 is YSLEER. DNA for the CDR3: TGCGCCAGCAGCCAAGATTGGGGGGCTTGGCAGCCCCAGCATTTT. Amino acid sequence: CASSQDWGAWQPQHF.

This chain uses TRBV11-2 with TRBJ2-5; 8 bases fit TRBD2. Germline V gene lookup returns CDR1 SGHAT and CDR2 FQNNGV. With 1 base clipped from V and 0 bases from J, the junction kept 7 bases outside the gene matches. CDR3 length equals 17 residues. DNA for the CDR3: TGTGCCAGCAGCTTAGGTGCAGCGGGGGACTACCAAGAGACCCAGTACTTC. This encodes CASSLGAAGDYQETQYF.

This chain links TRBV7-2 with TRBJ2-5, with 7 bases matching TRBD2. Germline assignment: CDR1 SGHTA and CDR2 FQGNSA. Trimming took 3 bases from V and 3 from J; bases not matched to a gene: 4. The CDR3 loop spans 14 amino acids. The CDR3 coding sequence is TGTGCCAGCAGCTTGTGGGGAGGGAAAGAGACCCAGTACTTC. Translating it yields CASSLWGGKETQYF.

V and J are TRBV5-1 and TRBJ2-5, with D maybe TRBD2 (5 bases). The germline V and J ends were trimmed by 4 bases and 7 bases, with 17 bases remaining between them. The CDR3 totals 14 residues. Germline V CDR1 and CDR2: SGHRS, YFSETQ. CDR3 coding DNA: TGCGCCAGCAGCATCGACGGAGGATTAAGGACCCAGTACTTC. Protein product: CASSIDGGLRTQYF. Complete variable domain (other parts from reference TRBV5-1 and TRBJ2-5): KAGVTQTPRYLIKTRGQQVTLSCSPISGHRSVSWYQQTPGQGLQFLFEYFSETQRNKGNFPGRFSGRQFSNSRSEMNVSTLELGDSALYLCASSIDGGLRTQYFGPGTRLLVL.